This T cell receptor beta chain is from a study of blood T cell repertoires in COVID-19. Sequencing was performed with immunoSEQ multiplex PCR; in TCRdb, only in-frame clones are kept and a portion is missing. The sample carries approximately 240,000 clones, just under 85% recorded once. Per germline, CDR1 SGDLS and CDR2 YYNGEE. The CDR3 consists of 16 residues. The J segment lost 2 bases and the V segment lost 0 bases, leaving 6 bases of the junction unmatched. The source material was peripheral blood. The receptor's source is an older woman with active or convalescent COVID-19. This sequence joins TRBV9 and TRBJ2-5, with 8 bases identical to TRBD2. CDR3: CASSVGAGGGQETQYF. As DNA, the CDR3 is TGTGCCAGCAGCGTAGGGGCGGGAGGAGGACAAGAGACCCAGTACTTC.